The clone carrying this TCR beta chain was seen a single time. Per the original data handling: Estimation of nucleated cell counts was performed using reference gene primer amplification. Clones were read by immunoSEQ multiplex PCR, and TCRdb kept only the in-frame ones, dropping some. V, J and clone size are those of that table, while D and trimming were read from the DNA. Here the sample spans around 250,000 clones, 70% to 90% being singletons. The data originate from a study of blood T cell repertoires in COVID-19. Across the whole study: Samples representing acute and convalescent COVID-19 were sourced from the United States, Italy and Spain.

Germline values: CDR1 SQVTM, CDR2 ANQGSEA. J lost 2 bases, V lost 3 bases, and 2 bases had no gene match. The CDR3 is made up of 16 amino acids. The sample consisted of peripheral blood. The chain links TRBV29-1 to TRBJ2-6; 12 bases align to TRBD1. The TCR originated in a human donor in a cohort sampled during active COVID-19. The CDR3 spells CSVEGQGAPGANVLTF. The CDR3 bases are TGCAGCGTTGAGGGACAGGGGGCGCCTGGGGCCAACGTCCTGACTTTC.